One sample yielded the 14 T cell receptor beta chains listed below, sequenced in a study of identical twins. TCRdb independently ran MiXCR on the 5' RACE reads; one entry per CDR3 protein. The repertoire holds roughly 630,000 distinct CDR3 sequences, with roughly 6.6% as singletons. The data were also submitted as part of a second study, on yellow fever vaccine responses in identical twins.

What was sequenced was PBMCs. All receptors come from a young woman in good health.

The sample holds many counts of this clonotype. The chain combines TRBV27 with TRBJ2-3; TRBD1 aligns across 8 bases. Germline CDR1 MNHEY, CDR2 SMNVEV (reference sequence). With 2 bases clipped from V and 7 bases from J, the junction kept 5 bases outside the gene matches. The CDR3 is 14 residues long. The CDR3 region has the DNA TGTGCCAGCAGTTTAGCCAGGGGGCTTAATACGCAGTATTTT. Protein product: CASSLARGLNTQYF.

This clonotype showed up just a few times. This rearrangement joins TRBV3-1 to TRBJ2-5; 10 bases align to TRBD1. This CDR3 is built from 16 residues. Germline CDR1 is LGHDT and CDR2 is YNNKEL (reference sequence). The trim removed 1 base at V and 6 bases at J, leaving 8 bases unmatched. This CDR3 reads CASSQVGTGDLQTQYF. The CDR3 DNA sequence: TGTGCCAGCAGCCAAGTCGGGACAGGGGATTTACAGACCCAGTACTTC.

V gene TRBV27 combines with J gene TRBJ2-1, with 7 bases fitting TRBD1. Germline assignment: CDR1 MNHEY and CDR2 SMNVEV (reference sequence). The junction had 19 bases not matched to a gene; V was cut back by 6 bases and J by 2 bases. The CDR3 covers 19 residues. The CDR3 DNA follows: TGTGCCAGCAGCCGAATCCCGGGACAGTATGGGGTAACCTACAATGAGCAGTTCTTC. It codes for CASSRIPGQYGVTYNEQFF.

In its sample, this clonotype was seen many times. CDR3 protein: CATSLTMNTEAFF. The CDR3 DNA reads as TGTGCCACCAGTCTGACTATGAACACTGAAGCTTTCTTT. The chain carries TRBV24-1 and TRBJ1-1; D not resolved. CDR1 is KGHDR, CDR2 SFDVKD, per germline. V lost 6 bases to trimming and J lost 0 bases, with 7 bases between them. This CDR3 is 13 amino acids long.

This clonotype was observed many times. V and J are TRBV10-3 and TRBJ2-2, with D unclear. Trimming took 6 bases from V and 6 from J, leaving 26 bases between them. Germline CDR1 is ENHRY and CDR2 is SYGVKD. CDR3 length: 18 residues. The CDR3: CAISATSQDLRPSGELFF. In nucleotides, the CDR3 is TGTGCCATCAGCGCGACAAGCCAGGACCTACGCCCCTCCGGGGAGCTGTTTTTT.

Only a few counts were recorded for this clonotype. The J gene is TRBJ2-1, the V gene TRBV20-1; D may be TRBD2 (6 bases). The germline V and J ends were trimmed by 6 bases and 1 base, with 16 bases remaining between them. This CDR3 comprises 15 residues. CDR1 DFQATT and CDR2 SNEGSKA come from the germline V gene (reference sequence). CDR3 coding DNA: TGCAGTGCCCCCCCGGGGGAGAAATCCTACAATGAGCAGTTCTTC. It specifies CSAPPGEKSYNEQFF.

In this sample, this clonotype turned up a few times. The chain recombines TRBV12-3 or TRBV12-4 with TRBJ2-1, with TRBD2 matching 8 bases. The trim removed 5 bases at V and 3 bases at J, leaving 6 bases unmatched. The CDR3 consists of 15 residues. CDR3 loop: CASSDGRGGYNEQFF. CDR3 bases: TGTGCCAGCAGTGACGGACGGGGGGGCTACAATGAGCAGTTCTTC.

This chain connects TRBV4-1 to TRBJ1-6; the D is unclear. The CDR3 is 14 amino acids. The germline V gene encodes CDR1 MGHRA and CDR2 YSYEKL. V dropped 0 bases and J dropped 8 bases, with 8 bases sitting between them. CDR3 sequence: CASSQDLSDSPLHF. CDR3 bases: TGCGCCAGCAGCCAAGATTTAAGCGATTCACCCCTCCACTTT.

The chain has TRBV11-1 and TRBJ2-3, with TRBD2 as a possible D gene (7 bases). The V end was cut by 3 bases, the J end by 0 bases, with 19 bases between. The CDR3 runs 18 residues. In germline, CDR1 is SGHAT, CDR2 FQDESV (reference sequence). The CDR3 bases are TGTGCCAGCAGCTTGGGATATGGGGGGGGCCGAAGCACAGATACGCAGTATTTT. Its protein product is CASSLGYGGGRSTDTQYF.

A few counts support this clonotype. This rearrangement joins TRBV29-1 to TRBJ2-2; D call uncertain. CDR3 size: 13 residues. With 6 bases removed from V and 5 bases from J, the gap between germline ends came to 13 bases. Germline V gene lookup returns CDR1 SQVTM and CDR2 ANQGSEA. The CDR3 region is CSVQGVPTGELFF. The CDR3 bases are TGCAGCGTCCAAGGAGTGCCTACCGGGGAGCTGTTTTTT.

A few counts support this clonotype. The V and J genes are TRBV12-3 or TRBV12-4 and TRBJ2-1, with D possibly TRBD2 on 5 matching bases. The CDR3 covers 16 residues. V lost 3 bases and J 0 bases, leaving 12 bases between the germline ends. CDR3 in DNA: TGTGCCAGCAGTTTCCCTAGCCCAAGCTCCTACAATGAGCAGTTCTTC. Amino acid sequence: CASSFPSPSSYNEQFF.

This clonotype was counted ten times or more. The CDR3 spells CASSPTGYPYNEQFF. The CDR3 DNA reads TGTGCCAGCAGCCCGACAGGTTACCCCTACAATGAGCAGTTCTTC. This rearrangement joins TRBV14 to TRBJ2-1; TRBD1 is a possible D gene (6 bases). V was pared by 4 bases and J by 2 bases, with 12 bases between. The CDR3 spans 15 residues. CDR1 and CDR2 (germline): SGHDN, FVKESK.

This clonotype was seen ten or more times. One junction end does not reproduce the germline sequence, and a read error may be involved. V and J are TRBV5-1 and TRBJ2-3, with a possible D match to TRBD2 (6 bases). Per the germline V gene, CDR1 is SGHRS and CDR2 is YFSETQ. This CDR3 region has 14 residues. As DNA, the CDR3 is TGTGCCAGCTCTCCGGGGGATAGCACAGATACGCAGTATTTT. This gives the protein CASSPGDSTDTQYF.

This clonotype was detected ten times or more. The rearrangement links TRBV5-6 to TRBJ2-1, with D perhaps TRBD2 (6 bases). V was shortened by 0 bases and J by 6 bases, with 13 bases between the two germline ends. Per the germline V gene, CDR1 is SGHDT and CDR2 is YYEEEE. There are 15 residues in the CDR3. The CDR3 DNA is TGTGCCAGCAGCTTGGCACTAGCAGCGTCCAATGAGCAGTTCTTC. Translated: CASSLALAASNEQFF.